The source of this T cell receptor (beta chain) is a study of cytomegalovirus exposure and HLA in healthy donors. As concerns this clone: Its antigen is unidentified.

Whole-study results and caveats: The study put roughly 160 TCR beta chains on its list as cytomegalovirus-associated.

Per the germline V gene, CDR1 is LGHNA and CDR2 is YNFKEQ. The CDR3 contains 14 residues. Deletions cut 0 bases from V and 6 bases from J, with 8 bases between. Assay: immunoSEQ multiplex PCR; the TCRdb copy retains only in-frame clones and omits some. The table has more than 250,000 clones, roughly 87% seen once. The sequencing input was PBMCs. The receptor was isolated from a woman under 40 in good health and CMV-seropositive. V gene TRBV4-2 combines with J gene TRBJ2-2; D gene unclear. CDR3 nucleotides: TGTGCCAGCAGCCAAGATCGACGGGCCGGGGAGCTGTTTTTT. This codes for CASSQDRRAGELFF.